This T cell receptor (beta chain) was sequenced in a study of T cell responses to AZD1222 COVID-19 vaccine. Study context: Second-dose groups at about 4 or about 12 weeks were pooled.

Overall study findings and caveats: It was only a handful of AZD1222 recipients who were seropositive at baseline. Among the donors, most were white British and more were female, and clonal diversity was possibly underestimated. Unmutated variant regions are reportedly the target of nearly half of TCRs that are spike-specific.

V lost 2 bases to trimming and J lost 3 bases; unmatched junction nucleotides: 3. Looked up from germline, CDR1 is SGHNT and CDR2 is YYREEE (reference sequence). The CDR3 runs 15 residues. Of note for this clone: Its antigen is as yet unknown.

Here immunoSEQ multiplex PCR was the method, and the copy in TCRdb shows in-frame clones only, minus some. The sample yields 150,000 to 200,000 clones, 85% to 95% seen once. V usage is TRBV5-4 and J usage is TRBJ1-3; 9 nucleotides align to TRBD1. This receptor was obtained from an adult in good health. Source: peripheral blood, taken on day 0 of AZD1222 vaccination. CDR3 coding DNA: TGTGCCAGCAGCTTACAGGGGGCGCGTGGAAACACCATATATTTT. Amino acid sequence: CASSLQGARGNTIYF.